The clone carrying this TCR beta chain was seen repeatedly, ten times or more. What it binds is unknown. TCR beta libraries were made by quantitative 5'-RACE with molecular barcodes. In TCRdb, the 5' RACE reads were re-called with MiXCR into one record per CDR3 protein. The sample has hundreds of thousands of distinct CDR3 sequences, roughly 10% seen once. This sample was included in a study of CD8 T cells in ankylosing spondylitis. Study results and caveats: Clones linked to the disease showed a CD8+ phenotype. They occurred at relatively low frequencies in peripheral blood. Characteristic of ankylosing spondylitis blood, it appeared, was a TCR beta motif comprising about eight highly homologous variants. Earlier reports found some motif variants in synovial fluid and blood in reactive arthritis.

Unmatched junction bases numbered 6, after V lost 5 bases and J lost 5 bases. This CDR3 has 15 amino acids. In germline, CDR1 is MNHNS, CDR2 SASEGT. Sequencing was carried out using blood, either unsorted or a sorted T cell fraction (not recorded which). The clonotype was recovered from a male donor with ankylosing spondylitis. The V gene is TRBV6-1, the J gene TRBJ1-6; the match to TRBD1 covers 7 bases. The CDR3 reads CASSPIDRDNSPLHF. CDR3 nucleotide sequence: TGTGCCAGCAGTCCCATAGACAGGGATAATTCACCCCTCCACTTT.